This TCR beta chain appears in the sequencing data of a study of T-cell reconstitution after alpha-beta-depleted transplantation in children. This clonotype was observed at least ten times. Preparing the TCRbeta library involved the use of unique molecular identifiers. TCRdb re-analysed the PCR reads in MiXCR, keeping a single row per CDR3 protein. Among just over 70,000 distinct CDR3 sequences listed, 6% to 8.5% were seen once. The CDR3 is 15 amino acids. Trimming cost V 2 bases and J 2 bases, with 13 bases left between them. Germline V lookup: CDR1 SGHRS, CDR2 YFSETQ. The sequence derives from a human donor who donated a stem cell graft to a child with acute lymphoblastic leukemia. Material: PBMCs from the stem cell graft donor, obtained from the stem cell graft. This chain connects TRBV5-1 to TRBJ2-5, with D maybe TRBD2 (5 bases). As DNA, the CDR3 is TGCGCCAGCAGCTTATCAGGAAGCGGTCAAGAGACCCAGTACTTC. Translated, it gives CASSLSGSGQETQYF.